This TCR beta chain was observed in a study of OX40 agonist ivuxolimab in advanced cancers. Generated by immunoSEQ multiplex PCR, the TCRdb table keeps only in-frame clones and is missing some. The top ten clones hold 0.3% to 0.45% of a sample with 53,000 or so clones, more than 75% of them seen once. The sample here was CD4+ or CD8+ T cells sorted from blood, taken in a trial of the OX40 agonist ivuxolimab. This receptor was obtained from an adult with an advanced solid tumor such as melanoma, head and neck, liver or kidney cancer.

The CDR3 region has the DNA TGTGCCTGGAGCCTCAGGGACTCACCCCTCCACTTT. Translation gives CAWSLRDSPLHF. The chain combines TRBV30 with TRBJ1-6; possible D gene TRBD1, 5 bases. The CDR3 runs to 12 residues. Germline-derived CDR1 and CDR2 are GTSNPN and SVGIG (reference sequence). V gave up 3 bases and J gave up 10 bases, with 10 bases separating them.